Listed below are T cell receptor beta chains from one sample, sequenced in a study of cytomegalovirus exposure and HLA in healthy donors. Data came from immunoSEQ multiplex PCR; TCRdb stores just in-frame clones and leaves some out. This table holds 250,000 to 300,000 clones, 80% to 90% found once. Sequenced input: PBMCs. These receptors all come from a woman aged 18-29 years in good health and CMV-seronegative. Each CDR3 is given without its conserved first and last residue. Each record gives: CDR3 length, V gene, J gene, clone size, CDR3 protein. The listing skips clone size in some rows; elsewhere it reads once, few, many or a size class.

>16|TRBV4-1|TRBJ2-2|.
ASSLGTSGSPVTGELF
>8|TRBV5-6|TRBJ2-3|.
AEPTDTQY
>12|TRBV7-9|TRBJ1-6|few
ASSLGTGNSPLH
>13|TRBV27|TRBJ2-5|.
ASSLRQGAWETQY
>15|TRBV5-1|TRBJ2-2|.
ASSLARREGLGGELF
>13|TRBV2|TRBJ1-2|.
ASSEASESGYGYT
>12|TRBV28|TRBJ2-1|once
ASSLRGSYNEQF
>11|TRBV6-5|TRBJ2-7|.
ASSYIGLAEQY
>12|TRBV2|TRBJ1-2|.
ASRTGPSWYGYT
>13|TRBV27|TRBJ2-7|once
ASSSRRDRAHEQY